This TCR beta chain appears in the sequencing data of a study of cytomegalovirus exposure and HLA in healthy donors. Trimming took off 3 bases at V and 4 bases at J, with 18 bases between the two ends. In germline, CDR1 is PRHDT, CDR2 FYEKMQ (reference sequence). This CDR3 region has 17 residues. Healthy individuals who donated bone marrow served as the donors. Comment on this clone: Its target is unknown. The identical CDR3 is also encoded by other nucleotide sequences in the sample.

PCR was performed using 60 Vbeta and 13 Jbeta primers. The protocol was immunoSEQ multiplex PCR, while the TCRdb copy is restricted to in-frame clones and leaves out a portion. The profile covers fewer than 250,000 clones, with more than 65% appearing a single time and around 3.7% taken by the ten largest. Study-level points and caveats: Later analysis revealed greater clonal expansion in HLA-associated TCR beta chains than in equally common others. Among the sequence variants, a highly shared cluster was likely an artifact of sequencing. V- and J-gene trimming of TCR beta was linked (in a later analysis) to a missense DCLRE1C variant.

The receptor's source is a man in his forties in good health and CMV-seropositive. The sample consisted of PBMCs. J is TRBJ2-2 and V is TRBV13, with TRBD1 as a possible D gene (7 bases). CDR3 protein: CASSFSTRQGGTGELFF. The CDR3 coding sequence is TGTGCCAGCAGCTTTTCCACTCGACAGGGAGGCACCGGGGAGCTGTTTTTT. The full variable domain, in which reference TRBV13 and TRBJ2-2 provide the parts outside the CDR3, is AAGVIQSPRHLIKEKRETATLKCYPIPRHDTVYWYQQGPGQDPQFLISFYEKMQSDKGSIPDRFSAQQFSDYHSELNMSSLELGDSALYFCASSFSTRQGGTGELFFGEGSRLTVL.